Below, 12 T cell receptor beta chains from the same sample are listed, as sequenced in a study of T cell responses to AZD1222 COVID-19 vaccine. The assay was immunoSEQ multiplex PCR, and TCRdb's table has in-frame clones only and misses some. The sample lists approximately 210,000 clones, less than 95% occurring once. The specimen was peripheral blood, collected 28 days after the second dose of the MenACWY control vaccine. Receptors were obtained from an adult who received the MenACWY meningococcal vaccine as a control.

J is TRBJ1-1 and V is TRBV28; 8 bases align to TRBD1. CDR1 and CDR2 (germline): MDHEN, SYDVKM. The CDR3 totals 15 residues. V lost 4 bases to trimming and J lost 1 base; unmatched junction nucleotides: 5. CDR3: CASSSQGAGNTEAFF. The CDR3 DNA follows: TGTGCCAGCAGTTCTCAGGGGGCAGGGAACACTGAAGCTTTCTTT.

This rearrangement joins TRBV2 to TRBJ2-1; the D gene is possibly TRBD2 (6 bases). The ends were cut back, 11 bases at V and 1 base at J, with 18 bases in the middle. Germline V lookup: CDR1 SNHLY, CDR2 FYNNEI. This CDR3 contains 15 residues. CDR3 in DNA: TGTGCCGTCATCAAGAGGGCGGGGTCCTACAATGAGCAGTTCTTC. This encodes CAVIKRAGSYNEQFF.

The chain links TRBV5-1 to TRBJ1-4, with 9 bases lining up with TRBD1. This CDR3 region has 14 residues. With 4 bases clipped from V and 7 bases from J, the junction kept 5 bases outside the gene matches. Germline CDR1 reads SGHRS; CDR2 reads YFSETQ. CDR3 nucleotide sequence: TGCGCCAGCAGCCGGACAGGGGAGGCTGAAAAACTGTTTTTT. Protein product: CASSRTGEAEKLFF.

The chain uses TRBV11-2 and TRBJ2-6; TRBD1 agrees at 9 bases. The trim removed 4 bases at V and 2 bases at J, leaving 9 bases unmatched. CDR1 and CDR2 from the germline V gene are SGHAT and FQNNGV. The CDR3 covers 18 residues. CDR3 in amino acids: CASSSYRGRVTGANVLTF. Here the CDR3 DNA reads TGTGCCAGCAGCTCCTACAGGGGGCGGGTGACTGGGGCCAACGTCCTGACTTTC.

The chain uses TRBV6-5 and TRBJ2-7, with TRBD2 matching over 8 bases. The V and J ends lost 6 bases and 4 bases, in that order; junction bases with no gene match: 8. This CDR3 has 14 amino acids. Germline-derived CDR1 and CDR2 are MNHEY and SVGAGI. As DNA, the CDR3 is TGTGCCAGCAGACTAGCGGAAGGCTTGTACGAGCAGTACTTC. It yields the protein CASRLAEGLYEQYF.

The rearrangement links TRBV11-3 to TRBJ2-3; 8 bases match TRBD2. Trimming cost V 5 bases and J 2 bases; bases outside gene matches: 9. The CDR3 contains 16 residues. From germline, CDR1 is SGHNT and CDR2 YENEEA. The CDR3 region has the DNA TGTGCCAGCAGCCAGCGCGGGGGGTTGTACACAGATACGCAGTATTTT. Translation: CASSQRGGLYTDTQYF.

The chain has TRBV5-1 and TRBJ1-3; D is possibly TRBD1 (5 bases). CDR1 is SGHRS and CDR2 is YFSETQ in the germline V gene. This CDR3 is 15 amino acids long. Trimming shortened V by 0 bases and J by 3 bases, and 10 bases separated the two germline ends. CDR3: CASSLAQGYGNTIYF. CDR3 nucleotide sequence: TGCGCCAGCAGCTTGGCTCAGGGATATGGAAACACCATATATTTT.

V is TRBV6-7 and J is TRBJ1-2, with D unclear. TRBV6-7 is reported as an ORF; its role is uncertain. This CDR3 is 13 amino acids long. Trimming took off 8 bases at V and 6 bases at J, with 16 bases between the two ends. This chain's CDR3 is CASRRDGEDGYTF. In DNA, the CDR3 is TGTGCCAGCCGACGTGACGGAGAGGATGGCTACACCTTC.

The chain is built from TRBV21-1 and TRBJ1-1; the listed D gene, TRBD1, was not tested against the DNA. TRBV21-1 is a documented pseudogene. This CDR3 spans 12 amino acids. As DNA, the CDR3 is TGTGCCAGCATTTCGGACAGGGGAGAAGCTTTCTTT. It encodes CASISDRGEAFF.

The V and J genes are TRBV25-1 and TRBJ2-1; possible D gene TRBD2, 6 bases. There are 15 residues in the CDR3. V lost 0 bases and J lost 8, with 14 bases in between. Per the germline V gene, CDR1 is MGHDK and CDR2 is SYGVNS. As DNA, the CDR3 is TGTGCCAGCAGTGAATATGGCGGGAACACGTATGAGCAGTTCTTC. Protein: CASSEYGGNTYEQFF.

The rearrangement links TRBV28 to TRBJ1-5; perhaps TRBD1 as D (5 bases). Trimming removed 9 bases from V and 0 bases from J, with 12 bases in between. Germline assignment: CDR1 MDHEN and CDR2 SYDVKM. This CDR3 spans 14 amino acids. DNA of the CDR3: TGTGCCAGTTCAGGGCCTTATAGCAATCAGCCCCAGCATTTT. Translating it yields CASSGPYSNQPQHF.

The chain joins TRBV7-9 to TRBJ2-5; D is perhaps TRBD2 (5 bases). The V gene's germline CDR1 is SEHNR and CDR2 FQNEAQ (reference sequence). The CDR3 totals 14 residues. Trimming took off 2 bases at V and 4 bases at J, with 11 bases between the two ends. The CDR3 region has the DNA TGTGCCAGCAGCTTATCCCGGGAACGAGAGACCCAGTACTTC. Translated: CASSLSRERETQYF.